A selection of T cell receptor beta chains follows, all from one sample in a study of T-cell memory formation after mild COVID-19. MiXCR was run by TCRdb on the 5' RACE reads, yielding one entry per CDR3 protein. Among roughly 340,000 distinct CDR3 sequences listed, 20% to 25% were seen once. Material: PBMCs or a T cell subset sorted from them (not recorded which). Receptors were obtained from a man between 18 and 35 years old who had mild COVID-19 (a few samples of this study predate the infection). Cell type and time point are not known. The CDR3 runs from the conserved cysteine through the conserved F or W. A D gene is named only where the DNA matches it firmly. Where a row states a size, it is once, few, many or the class of an expanded clone; other rows omit it.

J gene: TRBJ2-5
V gene: TRBV7-2
clone size: few
D gene: TRBD1
CDR3 protein: CASSLGDRLRPETQYF
CDR3 DNA: TGTGCCAGCAGCTTAGGGGACAGGTTGAGGCCAGAGACCCAGTACTTC

J gene: TRBJ1-2
V gene: TRBV28
clone size: NA
D gene: TRBD1
CDR3 protein: CASSTNGQGPNYGYTF
CDR3 DNA: TGTGCCAGCAGCACAAATGGACAGGGACCTAACTATGGCTACACCTTC

J gene: TRBJ2-7
V gene: TRBV27
clone size: few
D gene: NA
CDR3 protein: CASRSRLARREQYF
CDR3 DNA: TGTGCCAGCAGGTCCCGGCTTGCCCGGCGGGAGCAGTACTTC

J gene: TRBJ1-1
V gene: TRBV6-5
clone size: NA
D gene: NA
CDR3 protein: CASSYKGAEAFF
CDR3 DNA: TGTGCCAGCAGTTACAAGGGGGCTGAAGCTTTCTTT

J gene: TRBJ2-5
V gene: TRBV6-2/TRBV6-3
clone size: many
D gene: NA
CDR3 protein: CASSGGSPTEETQYF
CDR3 DNA: TGTGCCAGCAGTGGCGGCAGCCCCACTGAAGAGACCCAGTACTTC

J gene: TRBJ2-1
V gene: TRBV5-1
clone size: few
D gene: NA
CDR3 protein: CASSFGGTPYNEQFF
CDR3 DNA: TGCGCCAGCAGCTTCGGAGGTACCCCTTACAATGAGCAGTTCTTC

J gene: TRBJ1-1
V gene: TRBV7-9
clone size: NA
D gene: NA
CDR3 protein: CASSFGSHHTEAFF
CDR3 DNA: TGTGCCAGCAGCTTCGGCAGCCATCACACTGAAGCTTTCTTT

J gene: TRBJ2-3
V gene: TRBV7-3
clone size: few
D gene: NA
CDR3 protein: CASRSGSSDTQYF
CDR3 DNA: TGTGCCAGCCGGTCGGGTTCATCAGATACGCAGTATTTT

J gene: TRBJ2-2
V gene: TRBV20-1
clone size: few
D gene: NA
CDR3 protein: CSASPGARTGELFF
CDR3 DNA: TGCAGTGCTAGCCCGGGGGCGCGGACCGGGGAGCTGTTTTTT

J gene: TRBJ1-2
V gene: TRBV18
clone size: few
D gene: TRBD1
CDR3 protein: CASSPDRGPYGYTF
CDR3 DNA: TGTGCCAGCTCACCGGACAGGGGGCCCTATGGCTACACCTTC

J gene: TRBJ2-1
V gene: TRBV6-1
clone size: NA
D gene: TRBD2
CDR3 protein: CASSEQLAGGWNEQFF
CDR3 DNA: TGTGCCAGCAGTGAACAACTAGCGGGGGGTTGGAATGAGCAGTTCTTC

J gene: TRBJ1-2
V gene: TRBV27
clone size: NA
D gene: NA
CDR3 protein: CASSSGESLYGYTF
CDR3 DNA: TGTGCCAGCAGTTCCGGGGAGTCGCTTTATGGCTACACCTTC

J gene: TRBJ2-5
V gene: TRBV4-1
clone size: few
D gene: NA
CDR3 protein: CASSYQGQYQETQYF
CDR3 DNA: TGCGCCAGCAGCTACCAAGGGCAGTACCAAGAGACCCAGTACTTC

J gene: TRBJ2-2
V gene: TRBV7-2
clone size: NA
D gene: TRBD2
CDR3 protein: CASSLGPLAGGLTGELFF
CDR3 DNA: TGTGCCAGCAGCTTAGGACCCCTAGCGGGGGGGTTAACCGGGGAGCTGTTTTTT

J gene: TRBJ2-7
V gene: TRBV20-1
clone size: NA
D gene: NA
CDR3 protein: CSARGVSYEQYF
CDR3 DNA: TGCAGTGCTAGGGGGGTGAGCTACGAGCAGTACTTC

J gene: TRBJ2-1
V gene: TRBV7-9
clone size: few
D gene: NA
CDR3 protein: CASSFYRSSSHNEQFF
CDR3 DNA: TGTGCCAGCAGCTTCTACCGGAGTAGTTCCCACAATGAGCAGTTCTTC

J gene: TRBJ1-6
V gene: TRBV6-2/TRBV6-3
clone size: few
D gene: NA
CDR3 protein: CASMWRSNSPLHF
CDR3 DNA: TGTGCTTCTATGTGGCGCTCAAATTCACCCCTCCACTTT

J gene: TRBJ2-7
V gene: TRBV3-1
clone size: NA
D gene: NA
CDR3 protein: CASSQGVRGTYEQYF
CDR3 DNA: TGTGCCAGCAGCCAAGGGGTGCGGGGTACCTACGAGCAGTACTTC

J gene: TRBJ2-3
V gene: TRBV4-3
clone size: once
D gene: NA
CDR3 protein: CDSSPGGLDTQYF
CDR3 DNA: TGCGACAGCAGCCCCGGGGGGCTGGATACGCAGTATTTT

J gene: TRBJ1-5
V gene: TRBV9
clone size: NA
D gene: NA
CDR3 protein: CASSVGEGMDQPQHF
CDR3 DNA: TGTGCCAGCAGCGTAGGGGAGGGAATGGATCAGCCCCAGCATTTT

J gene: TRBJ2-1
V gene: TRBV5-1
clone size: few
D gene: NA
CDR3 protein: CASSLGGVDNEQFF
CDR3 DNA: TGCGCCAGCAGCTTGGGCGGGGTAGACAATGAGCAGTTCTTC

J gene: TRBJ2-3
V gene: TRBV20-1
clone size: NA
D gene: NA
CDR3 protein: CSAREIRRDSLTDTQYF
CDR3 DNA: TGCAGTGCTAGGGAAATTCGTCGGGACTCACTCACAGATACGCAGTATTTT